Listed below are T cell receptor beta chains from one sample, sequenced in a study of neurological immune-mediated disorders. MiXCR, applied by TCRdb to the 5' RACE reads, yields one record per CDR3 protein. This sample has about 50,000 distinct CDR3 sequences; 10% occur once, and the top ten carry approximately 22%. Sequenced material: PBMCs. The source of these receptors is a woman in her forties with HTLV-1-associated myelopathy (HAM/TSP). Each CDR3 is given with its conserved first and last residue. Fields, in order: J gene, clone size, V gene, D gene, CDR3 DNA, CDR3 protein. A D gene is named only where the DNA matches it firmly. Expanded clones are given a class, and other clones once, few, many or no size at all.

TRBJ2-3,few,TRBV5-1,.,TGCGCCAGCAGCTTGTCCAGGGATGGCACAGATACGCAGTATTTT,CASSLSRDGTDTQYF
TRBJ2-7,many,TRBV20-1,TRBD1,TGCAGTGCTAGGGACCGGGACAGGGTTTACGAGCAGTACTTC,CSARDRDRVYEQYF
TRBJ1-1,few,TRBV20-1,TRBD1,TGCAGTGCGTTTGACAGGGACACTGAAGCTTTCTTT,CSAFDRDTEAFF
TRBJ2-1,many,TRBV2,TRBD2,TGTGCCAGCAGTTCAGGACTAGCGGGGTATTTGGTGCAGTTCTTC,CASSSGLAGYLVQFF
TRBJ2-7,few,TRBV5-1,TRBD2,TGCGCCAGCAGCCGAAAGCTAGCGGGGGACGAGCAGTACTTC,CASSRKLAGDEQYF
TRBJ1-2,many,TRBV2,.,TGTGCCAGCAGTGTAACAAAGGGCTACACCTTC,CASSVTKGYTF
TRBJ1-3,many,TRBV2,.,TGTGCCAGCAGTGAGATGGGTCGCTCTGGAAACACCATATATTTT,CASSEMGRSGNTIYF
TRBJ2-7,many,TRBV2,.,TGTGCCAGCCGAGGCCGTGGGGACTACGAGCAGTACTTC,CASRGRGDYEQYF
TRBJ1-6,many,TRBV5-1,.,TGCGCCAGCAGCACCGGACAGTATAATTCACCCCTCCACTTT,CASSTGQYNSPLHF
TRBJ2-2,many,TRBV14,.,TGTGCCAGCAGTCTGAGGCCGAACACCGGGGAGCTGTTTTTT,CASSLRPNTGELFF
TRBJ2-1,few,TRBV5-5,.,TGTGCCAGCAGCCCGAGGGGAGGCTACTACAATGAGCAGTTCTTC,CASSPRGGYYNEQFF
TRBJ2-7,many,TRBV4-3,TRBD2,TGCGCCAGCAGCCAAGTTAAAGCGGGGGGGCCTAGCCTCTACGAGCAGTACTTC,CASSQVKAGGPSLYEQYF
TRBJ2-6,many,TRBV13,TRBD1,TGTGCCAGCAGCTTGGACAGGGGTGCTGGGGCCAACGTCCTGACTTTC,CASSLDRGAGANVLTF
TRBJ2-1,many,TRBV6-5,TRBD2,TGTGCCAGCAGTTATAGCCTAGCGGGGGGCGCGGATGAGCAGTTCTTC,CASSYSLAGGADEQFF
TRBJ2-3,many,TRBV10-3,.,TGTGCCATCGGGGGGACTGATGGCACAGATACGCAGTATTTT,CAIGGTDGTDTQYF
TRBJ1-4,many,TRBV6-1,.,TGTGCCAGCAGTGAATGGGCAGGAGGGGAGGAAAAACTGTTTTTT,CASSEWAGGEEKLFF
TRBJ1-1,many,TRBV18,.,TGTGCCAGCTCACCACCACTAAGGGGAACTGAAGCTTTCTTT,CASSPPLRGTEAFF
TRBJ2-7,many,TRBV5-6,TRBD2,TGTGCCAGCACTAGCGGGGTAGGGGGAGAGCAGTACTTC,CASTSGVGGEQYF
TRBJ2-2,many,TRBV6-2/TRBV6-3,.,TGTGCCAGCAGCCAGGGGCGCACCGGGGAGCTGTTTTTT,CASSQGRTGELFF
TRBJ2-6,many,TRBV7-9,.,TGTGCCAGCAGCTTACCCGGCTCTGGGGCCAACGTCCTGACTTTC,CASSLPGSGANVLTF
TRBJ2-3,many,TRBV27,TRBD2,TGTGCCAGCAGACATACTAGCGGGGGCACAGATACGCAGTATTTT,CASRHTSGGTDTQYF
TRBJ1-1,many,TRBV29-1,.,TGCAGCGGAATCCGACAGATGAACACTGAAGCTTTCTTT,CSGIRQMNTEAFF
TRBJ2-1,many,TRBV2,TRBD2,TGTGCCAGCAGTGAAAAGACTAGCGGGGTAGGTGAGCAGTTCTTC,CASSEKTSGVGEQFF
TRBJ2-7,many,TRBV4-3,TRBD2,TGCGCCAGCAGCCAAGCTAGCGGGGGCTCGCAGTACTTC,CASSQASGGSQYF
TRBJ2-3,many,TRBV7-2,.,TGTGCCAGCAGCTTGGGAGGCCCTAGCTCACATACGCAGTATTTT,CASSLGGPSSHTQYF
TRBJ1-2,many,TRBV29-1,.,TGCAGCGTTGAACTCCCAGTGAGCGTTAAACCCTATGGCTACACCTTC,CSVELPVSVKPYGYTF
TRBJ2-1,.,TRBV27,TRBD2,TGTGCCAGCAGTCGGGGGGATGAGCAGTTCTTC,CASSRGDEQFF
TRBJ2-3,many,TRBV20-1,.,TGCAGTGCTCGCGTACTCCCGGACACAGATACGCAGTATTTT,CSARVLPDTDTQYF
TRBJ2-3,many,TRBV9,.,TGTGCCAGCAGCTCGGGGGTTTACACAGATACGCAGTATTTT,CASSSGVYTDTQYF
TRBJ1-1,many,TRBV3-1,.,TGTGCCAGCAGCCAAGATGGTGGCAGAAACACTGAAGCTTTCTTT,CASSQDGGRNTEAFF
TRBJ2-7,many,TRBV3-1,TRBD1,TGTGCCAGCAGCCAAGATAAGGGGGCCGGCGAGGAGCAGTACTTC,CASSQDKGAGEEQYF
TRBJ2-2,many,TRBV2,TRBD1,TGTGCCAGCAGTACAACGGGACAGAGATCCGGGGAGCTGTTTTTT,CASSTTGQRSGELFF
TRBJ2-2,many,TRBV4-1,TRBD2,TGCGCCAGCAGCCACCCCTCGCCCGGGACTAGCGGGGATAGAGGGGAGCTGTTTTTT,CASSHPSPGTSGDRGELFF
TRBJ1-5,many,TRBV5-1,.,TGCGCCAGCAGCTTAGACGGCAATCAGCCCCAGCATTTT,CASSLDGNQPQHF
TRBJ2-7,.,TRBV25-1,.,TGTGCCAGCAGTGAACAGGGTTACGAGCAGTACTTC,CASSEQGYEQYF
TRBJ1-2,many,TRBV5-1,TRBD1,TGCGCCAGCAGCATGACAGGGGGCAACTATGGCTACACCTTC,CASSMTGGNYGYTF
TRBJ1-3,few,TRBV6-1,.,TGTGCCAGCAGTGCCGTGGAGGGTAGCTCTGGAAACACCATATATTTT,CASSAVEGSSGNTIYF
TRBJ2-7,many,TRBV7-2,TRBD1,TGTGCCAGCAGCATTGGGACAGGGGAGCAGTACTTC,CASSIGTGEQYF
TRBJ2-7,many,TRBV12-3/TRBV12-4,TRBD2,TGTGCCAGCAGCTGGACTAGAGTCGAGCAGTACTTC,CASSWTRVEQYF
TRBJ2-7,many,TRBV5-1,.,TGCGCCAGCAGCTTGGGACCCAGATACGAGCAGTACTTC,CASSLGPRYEQYF
TRBJ2-3,many,TRBV10-3,.,TGTGCCATCAGTGAGAGGCAGGGGATTCCTAACACAGATACGCAGTATTTT,CAISERQGIPNTDTQYF
TRBJ2-3,.,TRBV20-1,TRBD2,TGCAGTGCTAGAGTGGTTAGCGGGGGGGCGGTGAGCACAGATACGCAGTATTTT,CSARVVSGGAVSTDTQYF
TRBJ2-7,many,TRBV4-2,TRBD2,TGTGCCAGCAGCCAAGGACTAGCGGACCTCTACGAGCAGTACTTC,CASSQGLADLYEQYF
TRBJ2-5,many,TRBV5-6,TRBD1,TGTGCCAGCAGCTTGGGACAGGGGGCGGAGGAGACCCAGTACTTC,CASSLGQGAEETQYF
TRBJ2-7,many,TRBV5-1,TRBD2,TGCGCCAGCAGCTTTAGCGGGGATGTATACGAGCAGTACTTC,CASSFSGDVYEQYF
TRBJ2-3,many,TRBV20-1,.,TGCAGTGCTAGACAGGGCACAGATACGCAGTATTTT,CSARQGTDTQYF
TRBJ2-7,many,TRBV4-3,TRBD1,TGCGCCAGCAGCCAATATTCAGGGGGTATTTACGAGCAGTACTTC,CASSQYSGGIYEQYF
TRBJ1-6,many,TRBV20-1,.,TGCAGTGCTCCAGGACGGAGCTCCTATAATTCACCCCTCCACTTT,CSAPGRSSYNSPLHF
TRBJ1-2,many,TRBV29-1,.,TGCAGCGTTGACCTAGACCTATGGGAGCGGCTCAACCATACTAACTATGGCTACACCTTC,CSVDLDLWERLNHTNYGYTF
TRBJ1-2,many,TRBV29-1,TRBD1,TGCAGCGTTGAGGCCTCAGGGGGGCCTAGGGGTGGCTACACCTTC,CSVEASGGPRGGYTF
TRBJ1-1,few,TRBV4-1,.,TGCGCCAGCAGCCAAGATCAGGGATCGAACACTGAAGCTTTCTTT,CASSQDQGSNTEAFF
TRBJ1-6,many,TRBV2,.,TGTGCCAGCAGTTATCCGGTGCAATCCCTCCACTTT,CASSYPVQSLHF
TRBJ1-2,many,TRBV7-2,TRBD1,TGTGCCAGCAGCTCGTTGGGACAGGGGTATGGCTACACCTTC,CASSSLGQGYGYTF
TRBJ1-2,.,TRBV7-8,.,TGTGCCAGCAGCTTAGATGACAAACCCTCCTATGGCTACACCTTC,CASSLDDKPSYGYTF
TRBJ1-1,many,TRBV12-3/TRBV12-4,TRBD1,TGTGCCAGCAGTTCCACACAGCAGGGGGCCCAAGCTTTCTTT,CASSSTQQGAQAFF